This TCR beta chain was found in a study of naive and memory T cell subsets. TCR cDNA received a 3' ligated oligonucleotide that carried a UMI. Whole-blood samples were less than 3 ml of peripheral blood from healthy adult volunteers. Ligated cDNA underwent four rounds of PCR with nested alpha and beta constant region primers and SP2. Reverse transcription of blood and skin TCR RNA was primed at alpha and beta constant regions. TCRdb used MiXCR to reprocess the 5' RACE reads, holding one entry per CDR3 protein. The sample shows about 56,000 distinct CDR3 sequences, 7.6% of them seen only once. CDR1 SGHVS and CDR2 FQNEAQ come from the germline V gene. Trimming removed 1 base from V and 6 bases from J, with 19 bases in between. This CDR3 is 17 amino acids long. This clonotype was seen a handful of times.

The sequence was collected from a female donor in good health. The gene calls are TRBV7-8 and TRBJ1-5; TRBD1 might be the D (5 bases). This CDR3 reads CASSLGSSGTKSQPQHF. CDR3 nucleotides: TGTGCCAGCAGCTTAGGAAGTAGTGGGACGAAAAGTCAGCCCCAGCATTTT.